This TCR beta chain was sequenced in a study of blood T cell repertoires in COVID-19. Study-wide background: Samples of COVID-19 (acute and convalescent) were obtained from the United States, Italy and Spain.

This clone has only a few counts. Original methodology: Reference gene primer amplification yielded estimated nucleated cell counts. TCRdb's copy holds only in-frame clones and misses some; the assay was immunoSEQ multiplex PCR. The DNA was the basis for D and trimming; V, J and clone size are from that table. The repertoire includes under 85,000 clones, nearly 90% of them detected once, and 5.3% sits in the top ten. V gave up 2 bases and J gave up 1 base; unmatched junction bases: 0. The germline V gene encodes CDR1 MNHEY and CDR2 SMNVEV (reference sequence). This CDR3 has 14 amino acids. Sequenced: peripheral blood. The chain combines TRBV27 with TRBJ2-3, with TRBD1 matching over 7 bases. This clonotype was sampled from a man aged 45-60 years with acute or convalescent COVID-19. The CDR3 DNA reads as TGTGCCAGCAGTTTAGACAGGGGCACAGATACGCAGTATTTT. Translated: CASSLDRGTDTQYF.